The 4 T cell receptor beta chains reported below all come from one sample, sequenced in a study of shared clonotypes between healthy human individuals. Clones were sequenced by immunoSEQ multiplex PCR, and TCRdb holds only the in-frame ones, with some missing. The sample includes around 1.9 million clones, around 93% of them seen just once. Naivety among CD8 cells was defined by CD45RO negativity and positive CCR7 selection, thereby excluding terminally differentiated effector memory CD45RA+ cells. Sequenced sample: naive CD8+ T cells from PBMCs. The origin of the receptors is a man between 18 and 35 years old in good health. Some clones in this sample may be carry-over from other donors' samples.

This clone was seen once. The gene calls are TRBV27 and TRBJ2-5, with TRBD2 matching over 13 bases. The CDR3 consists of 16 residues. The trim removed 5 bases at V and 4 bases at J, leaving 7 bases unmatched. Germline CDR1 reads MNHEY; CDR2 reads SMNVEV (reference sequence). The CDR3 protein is CASSLILAGGIETQYF. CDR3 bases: TGTGCCAGCAGTCTCATACTAGCGGGAGGGATAGAGACCCAGTACTTC.

CDR3 residues: CASSQLYQREGLLAPYF. CDR3 sequence (DNA): TGTGCCAGCAGTCAGCTTTACCAGCGGGAGGGCCTTCTCGCTCCGTACTTC. The chain links TRBV2 to TRBJ2-7; 10 positions agree with TRBD2. Germline CDR1 SNHLY, CDR2 FYNNEI. Germline trimming cut 5 bases from V and 12 bases from J; bases unmatched to any gene: 22. The CDR3 length is 17 residues. Combining the CDR3 with reference TRBV2 and TRBJ2-7 gives the whole variable domain EPEVTQTPSHQVTQMGQEVILRCVPISNHLYFYWYRQILGQKVEFLVSFYNNEISEKSEIFDDQFSVERPDGSNFTLKIRSTKLEDSAMYFCASSQLYQREGLLAPYFGPGTRLTVT.

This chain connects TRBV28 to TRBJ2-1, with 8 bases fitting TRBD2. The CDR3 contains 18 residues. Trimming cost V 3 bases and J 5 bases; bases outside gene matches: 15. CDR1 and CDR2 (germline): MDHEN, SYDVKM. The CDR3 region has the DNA TGTGCCAGCAGTTTTCCCCCCCATCTTGAGCGGGAGCACAATGAGCAGTTCTTC. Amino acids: CASSFPPHLEREHNEQFF.

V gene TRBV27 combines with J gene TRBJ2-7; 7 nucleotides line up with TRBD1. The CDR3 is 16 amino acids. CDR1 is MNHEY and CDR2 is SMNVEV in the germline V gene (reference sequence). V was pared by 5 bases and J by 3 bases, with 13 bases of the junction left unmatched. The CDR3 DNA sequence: TGTGCCAGCAGTGCCTCGACAGGGATTGTTCACTACGAGCAGTACTTC. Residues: CASSASTGIVHYEQYF.